These 28 T cell receptor beta chains came from one sample sequenced in a study of PD-L1 blockade in urothelial cancer. Time point in this sample: peripheral blood 6 weeks after treatment start. Data came from immunoSEQ multiplex PCR; TCRdb stores just in-frame clones and leaves some out. The sample includes roughly 100,000 clones, over 80% seen only once; the top ten take around 8.1%. Sequenced here: PBMCs, sampled around atezolizumab (anti-PD-L1) treatment. The receptors come from a man between 65 and 85 years old with urothelial cancer.

The V call is TRBV5-1, the J call TRBJ1-2; the match to TRBD1 covers 8 bases. With V trimmed by 4 bases and J by 3 bases, 5 bases remained unmatched. This CDR3 region has 14 residues. Germline V gene data show CDR1 as SGHRS and CDR2 as YFSETQ. The CDR3 DNA sequence: TGCGCCAGCAGCCAACAGGGGGAACACTATGGCTACACCTTC. As protein: CASSQQGEHYGYTF.

This clone was seen only once. The CDR3 spells CASSIGTVEGETQYF. Here the CDR3 DNA reads TGCGCCAGCAGTATAGGGACAGTGGAGGGAGAGACCCAGTACTTC. The genes are TRBV5-1 and TRBJ2-5; maybe TRBD1 (7 bases). The V gene's germline CDR1 is SGHRS and CDR2 YFSETQ. V lost 5 bases, J lost 4 bases, and 18 bases lay in between. The CDR3 has 15 amino acids.

This rearrangement joins TRBV11-2 to TRBJ2-1; 14 bases match TRBD2. CDR1 is SGHAT, CDR2 FQNNGV, per germline. V was clipped by 8 bases and J by 7 bases; unmatched bases: 4. The CDR3 runs to 14 residues. DNA of the CDR3: TGTGCCAGCCAGGGACTAGCGGGAGTGAATGAGCAGTTCTTC. It is translated as CASQGLAGVNEQFF.

The chain links TRBV2 to TRBJ1-4; the D is unclear. In germline, CDR1 is SNHLY, CDR2 FYNNEI. V was clipped by 4 bases and J by 4 bases, with 7 bases between them. The CDR3 sequence is 13 residues long. CDR3 sequence: CASSGRLNEKLFF. The CDR3 coding sequence is TGTGCCAGCAGTGGAAGACTTAATGAAAAACTGTTTTTT.

The chain is built from TRBV14 and TRBJ2-1; TRBD1 matches 8 bases. This CDR3 is built from 16 residues. With 0 bases clipped from V and 3 bases from J, the junction kept 4 bases outside the gene matches. The germline V gene encodes CDR1 SGHDN and CDR2 FVKESK. The CDR3 DNA is TGTGCCAGCAGCCAAGAGGGGACAGGATTCTACAATGAGCAGTTCTTC. Amino acids: CASSQEGTGFYNEQFF.

The chain carries TRBV10-3 and TRBJ2-7, with TRBD1 matching over 8 bases. Germline CDR1 and CDR2: ENHRY and SYGVKD. V was clipped by 10 bases and J by 1 base; unmatched bases: 9. The CDR3 length is 14 residues. The CDR3 DNA follows: TGTGCCACCACCCTTAGGGACAGGTCCTACGAGCAGTACTTC. Its protein product is CATTLRDRSYEQYF.

The V call is TRBV6-6, the J call TRBJ1-1; TRBD1 is a possible D gene (5 bases). The V end was cut by 7 bases, the J end by 5 bases, with 14 bases between. Germline-derived CDR1 and CDR2 are MNHNY and SVGAGI (reference sequence). This CDR3 spans 13 amino acids. DNA of the CDR3: TGTGCCAGCACCATGGGGGGGGGAACTGAAGCTTTCTTT. This encodes CASTMGGGTEAFF.

The chain uses TRBV11-3 and TRBJ2-1, with 13 bases identical to TRBD2. Unmatched junction bases numbered 12, after V lost 5 bases and J lost 11 bases. There are 16 residues in the CDR3. Germline V lookup: CDR1 SGHNT, CDR2 YENEEA. CDR3 nucleotide sequence: TGTGCCAGCAGCCCTTCGCCGGGACTAGCGGGACCTAAGCAGTTCTTC. Translation gives CASSPSPGLAGPKQFF.

The DNA for the CDR3 is TGTGCCAGCAGTGTAGGAAGCGGGAGGGGCTACGAGCAGTACTTC. Translating gives CASSVGSGRGYEQYF. V usage is TRBV2 and J usage is TRBJ2-7, with TRBD2 matching 10 bases. Germline V lookup: CDR1 SNHLY, CDR2 FYNNEI. The CDR3 has 15 residues. V was pared by 4 bases and J by 3 bases, with 6 bases of the junction left unmatched.

The V call is TRBV10-3, the J call TRBJ2-1, with 13 bases identical to TRBD2. CDR3 length: 15 residues. CDR1 ENHRY and CDR2 SYGVKD come from the germline V gene. V trimming: 7 bases; J trimming: 7 bases; junction bases outside the gene matches: 7. The CDR3 nucleotides are TGTGCCATCACTCCGACTAGCGGGGGGAGTAATGAGCAGTTCTTC. It yields the protein CAITPTSGGSNEQFF.

The chain employs TRBV11-2 and TRBJ2-4; 13 nucleotides align to TRBD2. Looked up from germline, CDR1 is SGHAT and CDR2 is FQNNGV. This CDR3 region has 17 residues. Trimming cost V 4 bases and J 8 bases; bases outside gene matches: 11. The CDR3 region has the DNA TGTGCCAGCAGCTCGGGACTAGCGGGGCCGGAGATTGACATTCAGTACTTC. Amino acids: CASSSGLAGPEIDIQYF.

The chain couples TRBV5-4 to TRBJ2-7; D is perhaps TRBD2 (5 bases). CDR1 and CDR2 from the germline V gene are SGHNT and YYREEE (reference sequence). CDR3 length: 13 amino acids. V lost 0 bases and J 3 bases, leaving 7 bases between the germline ends. Written as DNA, the CDR3 is TGTGCCAGCAGCTTGGAGGGAGTCTACGAGCAGTACTTC. Its translation is CASSLEGVYEQYF.

The chain employs TRBV29-1 and TRBJ2-3, with a weak D call TRBD2 (6 bases). V dropped 7 bases and J dropped 3 bases, with 14 bases sitting between them. CDR1 and CDR2 from the germline V gene are SQVTM and ANQGSEA. The CDR3 contains 13 residues. The CDR3 bases are TGCAGCGAGTCTGGGGAGGTGACAGATACGCAGTATTTT. Translating it yields CSESGEVTDTQYF.

The rearrangement uses TRBV15 and TRBJ1-2; D is perhaps TRBD1 (5 bases). The V end lost 0 bases, the J end lost 8 bases, and 10 bases lay between the germline ends. This CDR3 is 13 amino acids long. Germline V gives CDR1 LNHNV, CDR2 YYDKDF (reference sequence). The DNA of the CDR3 is TGTGCCACCAGCAGAGATCGGAGGGGCGGCTACACCTTC. Translation gives CATSRDRRGGYTF.

The chain recombines TRBV2 with TRBJ2-7, with unresolved D. Trimming removed 7 bases from V and 4 bases from J, with 14 bases in between. Germline V gene data show CDR1 as SNHLY and CDR2 as FYNNEI. The CDR3 has 13 residues. The CDR3 loop is CASTPGSRYEQYF. The CDR3 nucleotides read TGTGCCAGCACCCCCGGATCGAGGTACGAGCAGTACTTC.

This chain links TRBV19 with TRBJ1-5, with D hard to call. CDR1 is LNHDA, CDR2 SQIVND, per germline (reference sequence). Trimming removed 3 bases at V and 2 bases at J, with 17 bases between. This CDR3 region has 17 residues. The CDR3 reads CASSMGQLLLGNQPQHF. Written as DNA, the CDR3 is TGTGCCAGTAGTATGGGCCAGCTCCTGCTGGGCAATCAGCCCCAGCATTTT.

J is TRBJ1-5 and V is TRBV11-2, with D possibly TRBD1 on 5 matching bases. The CDR3 spans 13 residues. V was trimmed by 1 base and J by 7 bases, leaving 8 bases between them. The germline gives CDR1 SGHAT, CDR2 FQNNGV. CDR3 residues: CASSLAWGQPQHF. CDR3 DNA sequence: TGTGCCAGCAGCTTAGCGTGGGGCCAGCCCCAGCATTTT.

The chain employs TRBV30 and TRBJ1-1, with unresolved D. Germline loops: CDR1 GTSNPN, CDR2 SVGIG (reference sequence). The V end lost 0 bases, the J end lost 1 base, and 6 bases lay between the germline ends. CDR3 length equals 13 residues. The chain's CDR3 is CAWSVTKNTEAFF. CDR3 DNA sequence: TGTGCCTGGAGTGTTACAAAGAACACTGAAGCTTTCTTT.

The V and J genes are TRBV18 and TRBJ2-2, with 9 bases identical to TRBD1. Germline V gene lookup returns CDR1 KGHSH and CDR2 LQKENI. V shed 2 bases, J shed 4 bases, and the junction held 8 bases outside the gene matches. CDR3 size: 17 residues. CDR3 coding DNA: TGTGCCAGCTCACCAACCCGGACAGGGGATTCCACCGGGGAGCTGTTTTTT. It translates to CASSPTRTGDSTGELFF.

The rearrangement links TRBV5-4 to TRBJ2-5; no clear D gene. The germline gives CDR1 SGHNT, CDR2 YYREEE (reference sequence). There are 15 residues in the CDR3. The V gene lost 0 bases and the J gene lost 0 bases, with 9 bases spanning the gap. The CDR3 DNA follows: TGTGCCAGCAGCTTGGTCCGAACAGACCAAGAGACCCAGTACTTC. Protein sequence: CASSLVRTDQETQYF.

This clone was seen more than once but under ten times. The rearrangement joins TRBV7-8 to TRBJ2-3; the D gene is possibly TRBD2 (5 bases). The germline CDR1 and CDR2 sequences are SGHVS and FQNEAQ. The V end lost 5 bases, the J end lost 5 bases, and 11 bases lay between the germline ends. The CDR3 extends over 13 amino acids. CDR3 DNA: TGTGCCAGCAGCCCACCTGGGAGAGATACGCAGTATTTT. This encodes CASSPPGRDTQYF.

The chain combines TRBV15 with TRBJ2-4; 8 positions agree with TRBD1. Germline loops: CDR1 LNHNV, CDR2 YYDKDF (reference sequence). V lost 1 base to trimming and J lost 0 bases; unmatched junction nucleotides: 5. The CDR3 loop spans 17 amino acids. In nucleotides, the CDR3 is TGTGCCACCAGCAGAGTAGGACAGGGCCTAGCCAAAAACATTCAGTACTTC. This sequence encodes CATSRVGQGLAKNIQYF.

The chain carries TRBV7-9 and TRBJ2-2; unclear D gene. V lost 0 bases and J 0 bases, leaving 8 bases between the germline ends. Germline CDR1 and CDR2: SEHNR and FQNEAQ (reference sequence). The CDR3 contains 16 residues. CDR3 DNA sequence: TGTGCCAGCAGCTTAGCTACCCTAACGAACACCGGGGAGCTGTTTTTT. The encoded protein is CASSLATLTNTGELFF.

This clone was observed a handful of times. The chain couples TRBV2 to TRBJ2-7; 7 nucleotides line up with TRBD2. Trimming removed 2 bases from V and 6 bases from J; junction bases left unmatched: 1. Germline V gene sequence: CDR1 SNHLY, CDR2 FYNNEI. The CDR3 covers 12 residues. CDR3 sequence: CASSEWGGEQYF. In DNA form, the CDR3 reads TGTGCCAGCAGTGAATGGGGGGGCGAGCAGTACTTC.

This rearrangement joins TRBV5-4 to TRBJ2-3, with 13 bases lining up with TRBD2. In germline, CDR1 is SGHNT, CDR2 YYREEE (reference sequence). The J segment lost 2 bases and the V segment lost 0 bases, leaving 6 bases of the junction unmatched. The CDR3 extends over 18 amino acids. For the CDR3, the DNA is TGTGCCAGCAGCTTGGCCTTACTAGCGGGGGGGAACACAGATACGCAGTATTTT. Its translation: CASSLALLAGGNTDTQYF.

The chain combines TRBV2 with TRBJ2-2; TRBD1 aligns across 9 bases. Trimming took 7 bases from V and 6 from J; bases not matched to a gene: 6. Germline-derived CDR1 and CDR2 are SNHLY and FYNNEI. This CDR3 is built from 14 residues. The CDR3 loop is CASTRTGESGELFF. The CDR3 coding sequence is TGTGCCAGCACAAGGACAGGGGAGTCCGGGGAGCTGTTTTTT.

The chain couples TRBV7-3 to TRBJ2-7; 7 positions match TRBD1. This CDR3 spans 16 amino acids. In germline, CDR1 is SGHTA, CDR2 FQGTGA. The junction had 13 bases not matched to a gene; V was cut back by 7 bases and J by 1 base. CDR3 amino acids: CASTNIRDSPSYEQYF. The CDR3, as DNA: TGTGCCAGCACCAACATCCGGGACAGCCCATCCTACGAGCAGTACTTC.

CDR3 region: CASSESSSGRVRYF. The CDR3 DNA reads TGTGCCAGCAGTGAATCTTCTAGCGGGCGCGTTCGGTACTTC. V usage is TRBV2 and J usage is TRBJ2-4; 8 bases line up with TRBD2. Germline V gene data show CDR1 as SNHLY and CDR2 as FYNNEI. V trimming: 2 bases; J trimming: 15 bases; junction bases outside the gene matches: 12. The CDR3 sequence is 14 residues long.